One TCR beta chain is described in this entry. CDR3 length equals 12 residues. From germline, CDR1 is LGHNA and CDR2 YNFKEQ. The ends lost 6 bases at V and 7 bases at J; junction bases unmatched: 3. This sample was taken from a study of T cell changes during pregnancy in multiple sclerosis. The protocol was immunoSEQ multiplex PCR, while the TCRdb copy is restricted to in-frame clones and leaves out a portion. The table shows tens of thousands of clones, with roughly 87% occurring only once. Sequencing used peripheral blood, obtained in the first trimester of pregnancy. The rearrangement uses TRBV4-2 and TRBJ2-7; 10 bases are a match to TRBD2. The receptor's source is a female donor with multiple sclerosis, enrolled in a pregnancy study. CDR3 sequence: CASSPLAGEQYF. CDR3 sequence (DNA): TGTGCCAGCAGTCCACTAGCGGGAGAGCAGTACTTC.